This T cell receptor (beta chain) derives from a study of cytomegalovirus exposure and HLA in healthy donors. Study information: There were fewer than 500 genotyped donors. Of these, about 86% fell in the genetic ancestry cluster associated with self-reported Caucasian donors. Study-wide points: Several V segments, TRBV6-2 and TRBV6-3 among them, could not be told apart and were dropped. The availability of immune exposure information extended only to CMV serostatus.

Vbeta (60) and Jbeta (13) primers were used in the PCR. In the authors' workflow: A follow-up analysis tallied about 88 million unique TCR beta chains, approximately 10 million shared. Here immunoSEQ multiplex PCR was the method, and the copy in TCRdb shows in-frame clones only, minus some. V, J and clone size are those of that table, while D and trimming were read from the DNA. The sample includes some 150,000 clones, 70% to 80% of them seen just once. This clone has just a few counts. Its antigen is unidentified. This CDR3 has 13 amino acids. Deletions cut 1 base from V and 10 bases from J, with 14 bases between. Germline CDR1 and CDR2: GTSNPN and SVGIG (reference sequence).

The TCR originated in a man aged 18 to 29 in good health and CMV-seropositive. Input material: PBMCs. The chain joins TRBV30 to TRBJ2-1, with D possibly TRBD1 on 6 matching bases. The CDR3 DNA follows: TGTGCCTGGAGTGGCGGTACCAGGGGCGAGCAGTTCTTC. Translating gives CAWSGGTRGEQFF. Full variable domain (remainder filled in from reference TRBV30 and TRBJ2-1): SQTIHQWPATLVQPVGSPLSLECTVEGTSNPNLYWYRQAAGRGLQLLFYSVGIGQISSEVPQNLSASRPQDRQFILSSKKLLLSDSGFYLCAWSGGTRGEQFFGPGTRLTVL.